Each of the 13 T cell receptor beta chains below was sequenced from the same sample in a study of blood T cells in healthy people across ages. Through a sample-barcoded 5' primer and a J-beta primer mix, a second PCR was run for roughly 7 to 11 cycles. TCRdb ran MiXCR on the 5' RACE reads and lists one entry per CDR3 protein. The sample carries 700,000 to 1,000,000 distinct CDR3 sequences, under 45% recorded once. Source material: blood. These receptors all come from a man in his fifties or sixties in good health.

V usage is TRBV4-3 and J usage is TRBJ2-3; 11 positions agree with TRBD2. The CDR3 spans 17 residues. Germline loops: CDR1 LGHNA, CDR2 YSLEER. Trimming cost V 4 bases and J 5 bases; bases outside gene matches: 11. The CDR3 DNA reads TGCGCCAGCAGCCCCACGCGGTCTAGCGGGGGGAGAGATACGCAGTATTTT. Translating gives CASSPTRSSGGRDTQYF.

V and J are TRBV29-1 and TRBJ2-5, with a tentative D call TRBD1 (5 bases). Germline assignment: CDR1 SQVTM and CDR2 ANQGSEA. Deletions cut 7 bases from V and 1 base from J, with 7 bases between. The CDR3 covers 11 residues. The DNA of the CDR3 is TGCAGCGGCAGGGTCCAAGAGACCCAGTACTTC. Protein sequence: CSGRVQETQYF.

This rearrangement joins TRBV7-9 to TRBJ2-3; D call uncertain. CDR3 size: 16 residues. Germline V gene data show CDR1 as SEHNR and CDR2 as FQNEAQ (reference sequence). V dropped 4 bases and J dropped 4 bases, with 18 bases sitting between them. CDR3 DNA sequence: TGTGCCAGCAGCTACGAGTCGGGCCCCCTCCCAGATACGCAGTATTTT. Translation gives CASSYESGPLPDTQYF.

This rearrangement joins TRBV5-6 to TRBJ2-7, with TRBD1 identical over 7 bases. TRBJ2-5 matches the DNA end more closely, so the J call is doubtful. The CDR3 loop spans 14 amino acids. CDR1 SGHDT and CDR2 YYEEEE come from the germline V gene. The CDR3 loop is CASREGQQLETQYF. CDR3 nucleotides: TGTGCCAGCAGAGAGGGACAGCAACTGGAGACCCAGTACTTC.

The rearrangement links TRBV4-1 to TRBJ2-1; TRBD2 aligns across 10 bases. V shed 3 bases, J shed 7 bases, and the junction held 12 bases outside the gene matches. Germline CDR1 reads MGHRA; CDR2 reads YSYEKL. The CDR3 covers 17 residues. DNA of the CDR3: TGCGCCAGCAGCCAGGGGGCAGCGGGGGGGCAACCGAATGAGCAGTTCTTC. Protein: CASSQGAAGGQPNEQFF.

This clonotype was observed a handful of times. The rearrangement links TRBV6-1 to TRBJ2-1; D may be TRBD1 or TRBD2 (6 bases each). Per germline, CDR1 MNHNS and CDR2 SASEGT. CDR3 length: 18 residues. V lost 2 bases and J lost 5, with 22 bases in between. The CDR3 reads CASSEKMFKGGSHNEQFF. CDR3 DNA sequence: TGTGCCAGCAGTGAAAAAATGTTTAAGGGGGGTTCCCACAATGAGCAGTTCTTC.

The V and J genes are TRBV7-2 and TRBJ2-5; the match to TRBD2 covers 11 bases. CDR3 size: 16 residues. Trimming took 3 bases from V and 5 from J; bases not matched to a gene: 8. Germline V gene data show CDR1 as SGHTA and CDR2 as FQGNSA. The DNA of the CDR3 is TGTGCCAGCAGCTTGGGACTAGCGGTGCCCGGTGAGACCCAGTACTTC. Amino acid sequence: CASSLGLAVPGETQYF.

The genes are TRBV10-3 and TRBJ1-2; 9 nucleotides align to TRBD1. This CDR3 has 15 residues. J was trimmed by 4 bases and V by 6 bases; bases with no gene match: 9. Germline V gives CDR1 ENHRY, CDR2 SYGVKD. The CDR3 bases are TGTGCCATCAGAAACCGGACAGGGGTTCCCTATGGCTACACCTTC. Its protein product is CAIRNRTGVPYGYTF.

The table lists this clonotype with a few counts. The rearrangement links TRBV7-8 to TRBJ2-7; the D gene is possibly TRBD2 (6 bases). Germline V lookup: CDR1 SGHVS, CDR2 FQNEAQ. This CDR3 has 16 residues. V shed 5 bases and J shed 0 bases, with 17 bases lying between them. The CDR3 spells CASSRAREKSSYEQYF. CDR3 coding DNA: TGTGCCAGCAGCCGTGCCCGGGAGAAGAGCTCCTACGAGCAGTACTTC.

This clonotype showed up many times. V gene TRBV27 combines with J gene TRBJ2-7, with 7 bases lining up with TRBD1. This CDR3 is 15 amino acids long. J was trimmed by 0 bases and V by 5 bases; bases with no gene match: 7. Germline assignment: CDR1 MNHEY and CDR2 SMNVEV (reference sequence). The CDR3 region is CASSTWTGGSYEQYF. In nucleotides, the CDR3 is TGTGCCAGCAGTACTTGGACAGGTGGCTCCTACGAGCAGTACTTC.

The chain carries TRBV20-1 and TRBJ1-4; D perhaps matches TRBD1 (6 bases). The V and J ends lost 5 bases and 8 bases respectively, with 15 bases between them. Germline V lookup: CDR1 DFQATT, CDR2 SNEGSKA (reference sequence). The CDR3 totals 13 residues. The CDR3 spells CSALQGLKEKLFF. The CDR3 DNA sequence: TGCAGTGCTTTACAGGGTCTTAAGGAAAAACTGTTTTTT.

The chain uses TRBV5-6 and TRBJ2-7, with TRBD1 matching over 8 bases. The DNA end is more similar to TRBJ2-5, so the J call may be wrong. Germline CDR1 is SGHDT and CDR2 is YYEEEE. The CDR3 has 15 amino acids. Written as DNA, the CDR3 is TGTGCCAGCAGCTTGGTACAGGGGGTAAGTGAGACCCAGTACTTC. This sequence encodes CASSLVQGVSETQYF.

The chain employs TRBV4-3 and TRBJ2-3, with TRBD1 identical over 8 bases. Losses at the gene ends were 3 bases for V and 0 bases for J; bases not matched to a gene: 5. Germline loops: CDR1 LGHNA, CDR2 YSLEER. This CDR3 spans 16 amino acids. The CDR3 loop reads CASSQGTGLSTDTQYF. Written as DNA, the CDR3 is TGCGCCAGCAGCCAGGGGACAGGCCTCAGCACAGATACGCAGTATTTT.